This TCR beta chain was recorded in a study of cytomegalovirus exposure and HLA in healthy donors. General observations from the study: Analyzed later, most CMV-associated TCR beta chains appeared HLA-restricted. In a later analysis, specific HLA alleles were associated with more than 15,000 TCR beta sequences at a 0.05 false discovery rate. Later, TCR association rates were found to vary by HLA locus, highest for DRB1 and lowest for HLA-C.

The PCR was carried out with 60 Vbeta primers and 13 Jbeta primers. Original methodology: Per a later analysis, the number of unique TCR beta chains was about 80 million, of which some 10 million were shared. Produced via immunoSEQ multiplex PCR; TCRdb's table is partial and in-frame only. The V and J calls and the clone size are those of that table, but D and trimming were determined from the DNA. In the table there are 110,000 or so clones, 83% of which are singletons. About this clone itself: Antigen: not known.

V lost 1 base to trimming and J lost 12 bases; unmatched junction nucleotides: 13. The CDR3 is 16 residues long. The germline gives CDR1 GTSNPN, CDR2 SVGIG (reference sequence). The gene calls are TRBV30 and TRBJ2-1, with 12 positions matching TRBD2. The sequence was obtained from a man aged 18 to 35 in good health and CMV-seronegative. Sequenced: PBMCs. The CDR3 DNA follows: TGTGCCTGGAGTGGACCTCTAGCGGGAGGGCCATGGGCGCAGTTCTTC. Its protein is CAWSGPLAGGPWAQFF.